A selection of T cell receptor beta chains follows, all from one sample in a study of blood T cell repertoires in COVID-19. Clones were sequenced by immunoSEQ multiplex PCR, and TCRdb holds only the in-frame ones, with some missing. In the table there are over 90,000 clones, around nine tenths of which are singletons. The sequenced material came from peripheral blood. Receptor source: a man between 45 and 60 years old with acute or convalescent COVID-19. Each CDR3 is given with its conserved first and last residue.

V gene,CDR3 protein
TRBV5-1,CASSQGQGGPGNTIYF
TRBV7-2,CASSLGTGSYEQYF
TRBV11-2,CASSWLATPTNNEQFF
TRBV11-2,CASSLGSGGVGGNTIYF
TRBV7-8,CASSPNLMVALPQQYF
TRBV19,CASSIETGGFNEKLFF
TRBV5-6,CASSLFLFGDTEAFF
TRBV7-6,CASSGRESGNTIYF
TRBV5-6,CASSLLQGLQNIQYF
TRBV4-3,CASSQGGTASNEQFF
TRBV11-2,CASSSRTSGSTYEQYF
TRBV11-2,CASSLDSRRGNQPQHF
TRBV3-1/TRBV3-2,CASSQDLAGAGYEQYF
TRBV9,CASSVGTGKNYGYTF
TRBV7-9,CASSFRGTGTVAQYF
TRBV6-5,CASRPGQVTTEAFF
TRBV4-1,CASSQEDRQRDEQYF
TRBV7-8,CASSLPAGGSYDTQYF
TRBV5-4,CASSLGASSGRVFTGELFF